What follows is one T cell receptor (beta chain) and its context. Its matching antigen is unknown. Unique molecular identifiers were added to individual cDNA molecules. TCRdb passed the 5' RACE reads through MiXCR, listing each CDR3 protein once. The sample has some 26,000 distinct CDR3 sequences, 4.4% seen once; the top ten hold 5.6%. The ends lost 4 bases at V and 2 bases at J; junction bases unmatched: 10. Per the germline V gene, CDR1 is SEHNR and CDR2 is FQNEAQ (reference sequence). The CDR3 sequence is 16 residues long. The data are from a study of early T cells in non-severe SARS-CoV-2 infection. Background on the study: Investigators sequenced bulk RNA drawn from unsorted whole blood, and chains remained unpaired.

Study-level findings and limits: Using VDJdb, the matching emphasized anti-spike CD8 responses while missing private and CD4 specificities.

The sequenced material came from whole blood. The rearrangement links TRBV7-9 to TRBJ2-7; 8 bases are shared with TRBD1. This TCR was sampled from an adult who was a healthcare worker with PCR-confirmed SARS-CoV-2 infection or an uninfected control (not recorded which). The CDR3 loop reads CASSYWTGPRPYEQYF. CDR3 DNA sequence: TGTGCCAGCAGCTACTGGACAGGGCCCCGACCCTACGAGCAGTACTTC. Full variable domain (remainder filled in from reference TRBV7-9 and TRBJ2-7): DTGVSQNPRHKITKRGQNVTFRCDPISEHNRLYWYRQTLGQGPEFLTYFQNEAQLEKSRLLSDRFSAERPKGSFSTLEIQRTEQGDSAMYLCASSYWTGPRPYEQYFGPGTRLTVT.